This TCR beta chain comes out of a study of cytomegalovirus exposure and HLA in healthy donors. Study-level points and caveats: Among TCR beta chains, those listed as cytomegalovirus-associated numbered around 180. In vitro work confirmed that a few CMV-associated chains recognize CMV antigens. Generally TCR sequences proved uncommon, though certain public TCRs appeared in numerous donors.

Assay: immunoSEQ multiplex PCR; the TCRdb copy retains only in-frame clones and omits some. The profile covers under 200,000 clones, with roughly 96% appearing a single time and approximately 0.97% taken by the ten largest. As for this clone: Its matching antigen is unknown.

This CDR3 region has 14 residues. V lost 7 bases and J 1 base, leaving 14 bases between the germline ends. The germline CDR1 and CDR2 sequences are SGHNT and YYREEE (reference sequence). The sequencing sample was made of PBMCs. The sequence derives from a woman between 18 and 29 years old in good health and CMV-seronegative. The chain links TRBV5-4 to TRBJ2-5; TRBD1 is a possible D gene (7 bases). The CDR3: CASGAGGSQETQYF. The CDR3, as DNA: TGTGCCAGCGGGGCAGGGGGGTCCCAAGAGACCCAGTACTTC.